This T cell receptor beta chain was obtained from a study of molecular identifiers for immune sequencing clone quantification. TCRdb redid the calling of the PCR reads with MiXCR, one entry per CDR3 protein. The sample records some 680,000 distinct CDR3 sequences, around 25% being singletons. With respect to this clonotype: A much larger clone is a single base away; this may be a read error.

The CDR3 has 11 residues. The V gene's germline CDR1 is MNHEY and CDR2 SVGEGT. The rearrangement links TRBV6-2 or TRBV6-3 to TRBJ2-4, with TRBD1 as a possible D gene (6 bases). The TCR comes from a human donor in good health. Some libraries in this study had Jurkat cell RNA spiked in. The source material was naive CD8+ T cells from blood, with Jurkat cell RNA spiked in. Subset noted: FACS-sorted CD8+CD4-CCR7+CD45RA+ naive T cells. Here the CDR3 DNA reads TGTGTCAGCAGCCAGGGGTACATTCAGTACTTC. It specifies CVSSQGYIQYF.